Sequencing of this T cell receptor (beta chain) was carried out in a study of T cell responses to AZD1222 COVID-19 vaccine. At the level of the study: Pooling covered second doses at about 4 or about 12 weeks.

Germline loops: CDR1 MNHEY, CDR2 SMNVEV (reference sequence). CDR3 size: 14 residues. V gave up 4 bases and J gave up 4 bases, with 11 bases separating them. Profiled with immunoSEQ multiplex PCR; TCRdb holds only in-frame clones, not every one. The sample carries 72,000 or so clones, around 87% recorded once. Whole-study findings and limits: Repertoires in all cases were sampled only once the peak T cell response had passed. Among AZD1222 vaccinees, only six or seven were seropositive at baseline. Close to half of all spike-specific TCRs reportedly target regions of the variants that are unmutated.

The count of this clone is one. Its specificity is not known. The chain links TRBV27 to TRBJ1-5; weak D call: TRBD1 (5 bases). The receptor's source is an adult in good health. Material: peripheral blood, obtained on day 0 of AZD1222 vaccination. The CDR3 bases are TGTGCCAGCAGTTCCGCAGGGACGAATCAGCCCCAGCATTTT. Its translation: CASSSAGTNQPQHF.